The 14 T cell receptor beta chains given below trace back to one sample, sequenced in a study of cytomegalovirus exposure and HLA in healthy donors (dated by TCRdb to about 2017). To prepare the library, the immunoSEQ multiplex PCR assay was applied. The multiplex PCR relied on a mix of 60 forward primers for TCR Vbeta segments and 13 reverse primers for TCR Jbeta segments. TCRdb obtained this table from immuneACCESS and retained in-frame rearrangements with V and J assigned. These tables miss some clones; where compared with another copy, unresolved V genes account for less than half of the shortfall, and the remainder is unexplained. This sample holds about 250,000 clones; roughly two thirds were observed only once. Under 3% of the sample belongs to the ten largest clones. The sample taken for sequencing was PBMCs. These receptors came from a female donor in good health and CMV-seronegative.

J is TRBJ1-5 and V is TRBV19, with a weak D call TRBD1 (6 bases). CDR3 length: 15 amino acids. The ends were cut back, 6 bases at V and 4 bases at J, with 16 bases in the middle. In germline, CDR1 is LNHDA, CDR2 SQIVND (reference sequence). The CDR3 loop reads CASRPRTEGNQPQHF. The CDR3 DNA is TGTGCCAGTAGGCCCCGGACAGAGGGGAATCAGCCCCAGCATTTT. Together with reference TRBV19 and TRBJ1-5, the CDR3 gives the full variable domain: DGGITQSPKYLFRKEGQNVTLSCEQNLNHDAMYWYRQDPGQGLRLIYYSQIVNDFQKGDIAEGYSVSREKKESFPLTVTSAQKNPTAFYLCASRPRTEGNQPQHFGDGTRLSIL.

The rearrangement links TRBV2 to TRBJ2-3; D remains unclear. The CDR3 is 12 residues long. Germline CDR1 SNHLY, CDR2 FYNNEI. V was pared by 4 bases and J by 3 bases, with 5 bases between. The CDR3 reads CASSGETDTQYF. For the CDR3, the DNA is TGTGCCAGCAGTGGAGAAACAGATACGCAGTATTTT.

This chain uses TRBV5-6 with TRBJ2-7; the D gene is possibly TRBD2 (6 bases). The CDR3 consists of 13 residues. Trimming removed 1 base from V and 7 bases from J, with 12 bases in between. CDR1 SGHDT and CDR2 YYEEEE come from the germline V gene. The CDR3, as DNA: TGTGCCAGCAGCTTGAATCCGGGGACTGAGCAGTACTTC. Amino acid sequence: CASSLNPGTEQYF.

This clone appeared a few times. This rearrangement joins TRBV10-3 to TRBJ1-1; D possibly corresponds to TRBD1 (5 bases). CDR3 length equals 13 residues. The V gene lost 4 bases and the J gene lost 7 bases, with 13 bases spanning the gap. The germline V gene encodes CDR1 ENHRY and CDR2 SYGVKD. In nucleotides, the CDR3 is TGTGCCATCAGTGTGGGGGGTGATGATGAAGCTTTCTTT. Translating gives CAISVGGDDEAFF.

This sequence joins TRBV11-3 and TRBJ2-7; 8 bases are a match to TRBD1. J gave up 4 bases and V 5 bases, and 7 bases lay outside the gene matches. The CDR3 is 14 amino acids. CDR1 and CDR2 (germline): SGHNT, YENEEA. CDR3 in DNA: TGTGCCAGCAGCCTCCGGGACAGGAATTACGAGCAGTACTTC. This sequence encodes CASSLRDRNYEQYF.

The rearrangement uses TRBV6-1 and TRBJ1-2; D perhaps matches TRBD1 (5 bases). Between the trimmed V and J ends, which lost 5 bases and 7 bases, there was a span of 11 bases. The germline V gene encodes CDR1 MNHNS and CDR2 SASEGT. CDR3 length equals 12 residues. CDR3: CASSFGGAGYTF. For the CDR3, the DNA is TGTGCCAGCAGTTTTGGAGGGGCTGGCTACACCTTC.

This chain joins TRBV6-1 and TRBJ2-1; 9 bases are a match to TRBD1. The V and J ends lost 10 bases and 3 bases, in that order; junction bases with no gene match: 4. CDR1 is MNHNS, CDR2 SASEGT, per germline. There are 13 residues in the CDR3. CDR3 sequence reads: CATRDRDYNEQFF. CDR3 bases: TGTGCCACCCGGGACAGGGACTACAATGAGCAGTTCTTC.

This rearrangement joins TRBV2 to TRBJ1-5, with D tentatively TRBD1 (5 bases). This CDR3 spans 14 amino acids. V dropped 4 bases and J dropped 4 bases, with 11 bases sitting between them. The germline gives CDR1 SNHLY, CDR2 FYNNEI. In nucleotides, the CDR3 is TGTGCCAGCAGTGGCGGGACTAAGAATCAGCCCCAGCATTTT. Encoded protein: CASSGGTKNQPQHF.

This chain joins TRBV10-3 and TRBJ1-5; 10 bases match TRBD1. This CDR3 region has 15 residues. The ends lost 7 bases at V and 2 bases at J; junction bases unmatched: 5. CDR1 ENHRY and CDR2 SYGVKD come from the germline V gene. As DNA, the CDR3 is TGTGCCATCAAAGGGACAGGGGACGGCAATCAGCCCCAGCATTTT. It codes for CAIKGTGDGNQPQHF.

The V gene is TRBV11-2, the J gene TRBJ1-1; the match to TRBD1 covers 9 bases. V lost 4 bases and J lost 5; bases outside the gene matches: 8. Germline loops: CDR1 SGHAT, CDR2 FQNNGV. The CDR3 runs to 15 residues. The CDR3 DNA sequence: TGTGCCAGCAGCTCCTCACCGACAGGGGGAACTGAAGCTTTCTTT. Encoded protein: CASSSSPTGGTEAFF.

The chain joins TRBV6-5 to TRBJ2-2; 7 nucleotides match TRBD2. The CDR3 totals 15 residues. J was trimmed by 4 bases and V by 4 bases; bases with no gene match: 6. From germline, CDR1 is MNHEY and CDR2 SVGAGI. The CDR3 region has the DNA TGTGCCAGCAGTTGGGCGACTAGCCGCACCGGGGAGCTGTTTTTT. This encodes CASSWATSRTGELFF.

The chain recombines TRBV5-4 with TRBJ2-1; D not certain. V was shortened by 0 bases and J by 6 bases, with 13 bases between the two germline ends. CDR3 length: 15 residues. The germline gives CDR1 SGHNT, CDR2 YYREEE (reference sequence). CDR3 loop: CASSLVRSQGNEQFF. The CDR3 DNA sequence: TGTGCCAGCAGCTTGGTCAGGTCTCAAGGCAATGAGCAGTTCTTC.

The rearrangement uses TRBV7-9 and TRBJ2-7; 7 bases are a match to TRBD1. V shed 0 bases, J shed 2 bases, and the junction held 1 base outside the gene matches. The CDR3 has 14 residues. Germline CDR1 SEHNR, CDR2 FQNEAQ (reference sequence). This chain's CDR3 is CASSLAGQTYEQYF. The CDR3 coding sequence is TGTGCCAGCAGCTTAGCGGGACAGACCTACGAGCAGTACTTC.

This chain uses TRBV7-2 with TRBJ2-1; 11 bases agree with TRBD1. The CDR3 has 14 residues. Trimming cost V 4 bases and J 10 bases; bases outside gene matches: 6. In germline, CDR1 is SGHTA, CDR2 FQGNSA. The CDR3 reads CASSSDRGLVEQFF. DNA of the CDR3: TGTGCCAGCAGCTCGGACAGGGGGCTAGTGGAGCAGTTCTTC.